This T cell receptor (beta chain) was found in a study of blood T cells in healthy people across ages (dated by TCRdb to the mid-2010s). Background on the whole study: Template switching captured roughly one uniquely barcoded TCR beta cDNA molecule per two T cells in model experiments. The donors were divided into four age groups: young (average approximately 17 years), middle-aged (over 35), aged (about 61) and long-lived (approximately 74). The study measured age-related changes in TCR beta repertoire diversity using deep sequencing normalized with unique cDNA molecular identifiers. To avoid experimental bias, donors of different ages were distributed randomly across sequencing lanes. For two donors (one aged 18 to 30 and one aged 80 or older), the study analyzed two additional independent replicas of 1 million unique cDNA reads from the same blood draw. What the study reported, not specific to this receptor: Conclusive comparison of naive and antigen-experienced compartments was prevented by the profiling of bulk unsorted PBMCs. There was a strong correlation between observed TCR beta diversity and the percentage of naive T cells measured by flow cytometry. Because donor CMV infection status was unknown, age-related changes in expanded clonotypes were potentially confounded. Compared with the aged group, the long-lived group had more naive CD4+ T cells, fewer expanded clones and increased TCR diversity, a pattern suggesting age selection. Estimates of total diversity from one million sequenced T cells were regarded as lower bounds and underestimates. Observed TCR beta diversity per million T cells fell roughly linearly with age, and a significant reduction was already apparent by age roughly 40.

Library preparation used 5' RACE. The listed sequencing device is Illumina HiSeq 2500. A second PCR of about 6 to 11 cycles was performed with a sample-barcoded 5' primer and a J-beta primer mix. A template-switch 5' adaptor carrying 12 random nucleotides introduced a unique molecular identifier onto each TCR beta cDNA molecule. Each sample yielded at least 2.5 million CDR3-containing paired-end reads. First-strand cDNA was synthesized from all RNA with the Mint cDNA synthesis kit, primed by a TRBC-specific oligonucleotide. Following uracil-DNA glycosylase treatment, a first 18-cycle PCR with universal primers M1SS and BC2_uni_R was performed on all cDNA. As for how the authors treated the data: For normalization, 1 million high-quality reads were randomly selected from each sample, with every read carrying a distinct molecular identifier. Instead of being binned into consensus sequences, reads with shared molecular identifiers were discarded. CDR3 identification, clonotype clustering and error correction used MiTCR with a Q25 quality threshold and the strictest error-elimination algorithm. A nonparametric unseen species model using Euler transformation provided a lower-bound estimate of total TCR beta diversity. The raw public reads went through TCRdb reprocessing: fastp at Q25, MiXCR clone calling, in-frame beta chains kept. Each CDR3 protein gets just one entry, which takes the most common genes and DNA from the rows behind it. TCRdb assigned the V and J calls; the authors' analysis was not used. Recorded for this sample are 800,000 or so distinct CDR3 sequences; 46% of them occurred a single time. The leading ten clones occupy 15% to 20% of the sample.

Via the germline V gene (reference sequence), CDR1 is MNHEY and CDR2 SMNVEV. Inclusive of the bounding cysteine and phenylalanine, the CDR3 is 14 residues long. Solely the CDR3 DNA is kept, with 42 bases framed from the first base. V and J are truncated by 2 bases and 5 bases respectively, leaving an intervening sequence of 11 bases. With regard to this clonotype: There is no known antigen for this receptor. Per-nucleotide qualities are absent, and no much larger clonotype sits a single base away.

Systemically healthy Caucasian individuals from Russia, some 36 in total and aged roughly 6 to 100 years, were included as donors. About 10 milliliters of peripheral blood were drawn from each donor into EDTA-treated Vacutainer tubes. Ficoll-Paque density-gradient centrifugation was used to isolate PBMCs, with at least 7 million per sample. Trizol reagent was used to extract total RNA from the PBMCs, yielding at least 5 micrograms per sample. For every donor, an aliquot of PBMCs went through flow cytometry to measure the percentages of naive CD45RAhigh/CD27high T cells. Here the chain combines TRBV27 and TRBJ2-3, with TRBD2 as a weak D call on 7 bases. The sequenced sample consisted of blood. This TCR was sampled from an elderly man in good health. The sequence in DNA is TGTGCCAGCAGTTTAAGAGGGGGGGGAGATACGCAGTATTTT. It specifies CASSLRGGGDTQYF.